This TCR beta chain was found in a study of Graves' ophthalmopathy and Graves' hyperthyroidism (dated by TCRdb to 2017 to 2018). For the study in its entirety: Peripheral blood samples were taken at the time of initial diagnosis, before any treatment was given. A discovery set of more than 90 patients (43 ophthalmopathy, 60 or so stable hyperthyroidism) was enrolled to explore V-J signatures distinguishing ophthalmopathy from hyperthyroidism. An independent validation cohort comprised around 20 hyperthyroidism patients and roughly 15 patients who later progressed from hyperthyroidism to ophthalmopathy. Once sampling was done, hyperthyroidism patients were given methimazole at a starting dose of 30 mg daily, while ophthalmopathy patients were given high-dose intravenous methylprednisolone. In total, approximately 140 blood samples were TCR-sequenced: some 40 ophthalmopathy, over 70 hyperthyroidism and approximately 17 hyperthyroidism-to-ophthalmopathy patients. TCR beta repertoire signatures were used to distinguish Graves' ophthalmopathy from Graves' hyperthyroidism and to predict progression to ophthalmopathy. The 75 to 100 discovery patients were randomly split 7:3 into training and test sets. In about six hyperthyroidism patients, the T-cell repertoires found in thyroid tissue were compared with those found in blood.

For repertoire sequencing, TCR beta CDR3 regions were amplified from RNA transcripts. The first round was an RT-PCR using HTBI primers with the Qiagen OneStep RT-PCR kit, and this first round was followed by a second-round multiplex PCR, then size selection and purification. Libraries were sequenced on an Illumina HiSeq2000 using paired-end 100 bp reads. From the authors' description of their analysis: Reads were processed with SOAPnuke, discarding reads with adapters, uncalled bases, mean Phred below 15, or no exact constant-primer or identifier match. COPE v1.2.5 was used to merge high-quality paired reads. Each unique nucleotide sequence was treated as a clonotype, and MiTCR v1.1 was used to align the clonotypes to the IMGT TRB V, D and J references. Analysis was restricted to V-J combinations with a frequency above 0.0001, which covered 98% to 99.2% of repertoires. A TCR clonal expansion and chaos score per V-J combination was defined as the ratio of F50 clonal expansion to chaos observed in the TCRdist matrix. Welch's t-statistics and random forest were used to reduce the features to 13 V-J combinations, which were then used as input to a naive Bayes classifier. Thyroid-blood repertoire similarity was quantified with the Morisita-Horn index. In-frame beta chains were kept once TCRdb had trimmed the public reads at Q25 with fastp and called clones with MiXCR. Entries that share a CDR3 protein sequence are merged under the most common genes and DNA. The V and J calls and clone size are TCRdb's, not the authors'. The sample data list over 500,000 distinct CDR3 sequences, and approximately 22% of these were observed just once. Approximately 7% of the sample belongs to the ten largest clones.

From the cysteine through the phenylalanine, the CDR3 covers 14 amino acids. CDR3 DNA is the only sequence kept; it has 42 bases, read in frame from the first base. CDR1 and CDR2 are read off the germline V gene as SGDLS and YYNGEE. For this chain, trimming is 0 bases at the V end and 6 bases at the J end, and the number of junction bases without a gene match is 4. Points the paper makes about the study in general: Ophthalmopathy was separated from stable hyperthyroidism by the 13-signature model with roughly 88% sensitivity and approximately 84% specificity in cross-validation and with 80%/75% in the test set. Sample size was not statistically predetermined, and group allocation was not concealed from the investigators. Most of the expanded thyroid clonotypes with a frequency above 0.001 were also detected in blood, and it was suggested that the thyroid immune response may be reflected by blood repertoires. In validation, the model predicted ophthalmopathy progression with 70.59% sensitivity and approximately 72% specificity; eleven to twelve predicted patients were CT-confirmed with GO in a median of approximately 6.2 months.

This clonotype was recorded at least ten times. Its antigen target is currently unknown. Base qualities were left out, and no much larger clone turns up one base away. Hyperthyroidism was considered stable if no progression to ophthalmopathy occurred within 18 months of follow-up. Hyperthyroidism patients were newly diagnosed, were aged 18 to 65 years, and had a disease duration under 2 months. Patients with other autoimmune diseases, uncontrolled infections, pregnancy or lactation were excluded from the study. Clinical symptoms, serum thyroxine, TRAb, thyroid ultrasound and orbital computed tomography formed the basis of the diagnosis. PBMCs were isolated from about 10 ml of fresh peripheral blood by Ficoll-Paque density gradient centrifugation. Total RNA was extracted using Trizol reagent, and RNA quality was checked on an Agilent 2100 Bioanalyzer.

The specimen sequenced was peripheral blood. The sequence is built from TRBV9 and TRBJ1-2, with 8 bases in between that match TRBD1. The receptor comes from a woman aged 18-29 years with stable Graves' hyperthyroidism. Some clones in this sample may be carry-over from other donors' samples. Donor details come from another sample of the same person, matched by shared clones. The DNA sequence is TGTGCCAGCAGCGTAGTCGCAGGGGGCAATGGCTACACCTTC. Translated, this is CASSVVAGGNGYTF.